The 15 T cell receptor beta chains below come from one sample, sequenced in a study of T cells in Graves' hyperthyroidism and ophthalmopathy (dated by TCRdb to the late 2010s). To prepare the library, multiplex PCR was applied. TCRdb records Illumina HiSeq 2000 as the sequencer. The TCR beta CDR3 regions were amplified from RNA transcripts. The first round of RT-PCR for the TCR CDR3 was performed with the HTBI primer set and the Qiagen OneStep RT-PCR kit. Using fastp at Q25 and MiXCR, TCRdb reprocessed the public reads and kept productive beta chains. Rows are unified per CDR3 protein, each entry keeping the most common DNA and genes. Counted in this sample were more than 300,000 distinct CDR3 sequences; about 14% of them appeared once. The ten largest clonotypes hold 9.5% to 12% of the sample. Material for sequencing was blood. These receptors were taken from a woman between 55 and 75 years old with Graves' hyperthyroidism.

This clonotype was observed at least ten times. This chain links TRBV7-9 with TRBJ2-7; no definite D call. The length of the CDR3 is 13 residues. Trimming shortened V by 8 bases and J by 5 bases, and 16 bases separated the two germline ends. The germline V gene has CDR1 SEHNR and CDR2 FQNEAQ (reference sequence). The CDR3 here is CASRVGGANEQYF. CDR3 coding DNA: TGTGCCAGCCGGGTGGGTGGAGCTAACGAGCAGTACTTC.

This clonotype has at least ten counts. V gene TRBV20-1 combines with J gene TRBJ2-7; D is perhaps TRBD2 (5 bases). V was trimmed by 3 bases and J by 2 bases, leaving 11 bases between them. Germline lookup yields CDR1 DFQATT and CDR2 SNEGSKA (reference sequence). The CDR3 has 13 residues. CDR3 sequence (DNA): TGCAGTGCTAGCGCGGACGGGGCCTACGAGCAGTACTTC. Protein: CSASADGAYEQYF.

This clonotype has ten or more counts. The rearrangement uses TRBV2 and TRBJ2-4; 7 bases map to TRBD1. CDR1 SNHLY and CDR2 FYNNEI come from the germline V gene. CDR3 length: 16 amino acids. V shed 6 bases and J 3 bases; nucleotides not matched to a gene: 11. CDR3 in amino acids: CASREHRGRGKNIQYF. In DNA, the CDR3 is TGTGCCAGCAGAGAACACAGGGGTCGTGGCAAAAACATTCAGTACTTC. The full variable domain, in which reference TRBV2 and TRBJ2-4 provide the parts outside the CDR3, is EPEVTQTPSHQVTQMGQEVILRCVPISNHLYFYWYRQILGQKVEFLVSFYNNEISEKSEIFDDQFSVERPDGSNFTLKIRSTKLEDSAMYFCASREHRGRGKNIQYFGAGTRLSVL.

This clonotype has ten or more counts. The rearrangement uses TRBV11-2 and TRBJ1-1; D is possibly TRBD1 (6 bases). V lost 0 bases and J 7 bases, leaving 9 bases between the germline ends. Germline V gene sequence: CDR1 SGHAT, CDR2 FQNNGV. The CDR3 runs to 13 residues. The CDR3 sequence is CASSLDGTLEAFF. CDR3 nucleotide sequence: TGTGCCAGCAGCTTAGACGGGACACTTGAAGCTTTCTTT. The full variable domain, completed using reference TRBV11-2 and TRBJ1-1, is EAGVAQSPRYKIIEKRQSVAFWCNPISGHATLYWYQQILGQGPKLLIQFQNNGVVDDSQLPKDRFSAERLKGVDSTLKIQPAKLEDSAVYLCASSLDGTLEAFFGQGTRLTVV.

In this sample, this clonotype turned up many times. The rearrangement links TRBV20-1 to TRBJ1-2; D call uncertain. Germline V gene sequence: CDR1 DFQATT, CDR2 SNEGSKA (reference sequence). The CDR3 has 12 amino acids. Trimming removed 6 bases at V and 0 bases at J, with 8 bases between. The CDR3 nucleotides read TGCAGTGCGAGACTCTCTAACTATGGCTACACCTTC. This codes for CSARLSNYGYTF.

This sequence joins TRBV9 and TRBJ2-3; 9 nucleotides line up with TRBD1. V lost 0 bases, J lost 5 bases, and 4 bases stayed unmatched. Looked up from germline, CDR1 is SGDLS and CDR2 is YYNGEE. The CDR3 has 15 residues. The CDR3 sequence: CASSVGGQGLDTQYF. CDR3 in DNA: TGTGCCAGCAGCGTAGGGGGACAGGGTCTAGATACGCAGTATTTT. Together with reference TRBV9 and TRBJ2-3, the CDR3 gives the full variable domain: DSGVTQTPKHLITATGQRVTLRCSPRSGDLSVYWYQQSLDQGLQFLIQYYNGEERAKGNILERFSAQQFPDLHSELNLSSLELGDSALYFCASSVGGQGLDTQYFGPGTRLTVL.

This clonotype was seen repeatedly, ten times or more. The genes are TRBV7-9 and TRBJ1-1; 7 bases are a match to TRBD1. Germline CDR1 and CDR2: SEHNR and FQNEAQ (reference sequence). The J segment lost 0 bases and the V segment lost 8 bases, leaving 15 bases of the junction unmatched. The CDR3 contains 17 residues. The CDR3 is CASRPHGGQRMNTEAFF. Written as DNA, the CDR3 is TGTGCCAGCCGCCCTCACGGGGGACAGAGAATGAACACTGAAGCTTTCTTT.

This clonotype was recorded many times. This chain joins TRBV7-8 and TRBJ2-1, with TRBD2 identical over 9 bases. The CDR3 length is 17 residues. Germline lookup yields CDR1 SGHVS and CDR2 FQNEAQ. V lost 2 bases and J lost 0; bases outside the gene matches: 5. DNA of the CDR3: TGTGCCAGCAGCTTAACCCAGCGGGAGGACTCCTACAATGAGCAGTTCTTC. It codes for CASSLTQREDSYNEQFF.

The V call is TRBV7-9, the J call TRBJ2-5; tentative D call: TRBD1 (6 bases). V was cut by 4 bases and J by 6 bases, with 12 bases left in between. CDR1 is SEHNR, CDR2 FQNEAQ, per germline (reference sequence). CDR3 length: 13 residues. The chain's CDR3 is CASSSTGLKTQYF. As DNA, the CDR3 is TGTGCCAGCAGCTCCACAGGGTTGAAGACCCAGTACTTC.

This clonotype was counted ten times or more. The chain has TRBV19 and TRBJ1-1, with no clear D. V lost 3 bases to trimming and J lost 10 bases, with 9 bases between them. The V gene's germline CDR1 is LNHDA and CDR2 SQIVND (reference sequence). The CDR3 contains 11 residues. CDR3 amino acids: CASSIRYGAFF. The CDR3 DNA is TGTGCCAGTAGTATTAGATATGGAGCTTTCTTT.

This clonotype was seen at least ten times. The chain recombines TRBV7-9 with TRBJ1-2; the D is unclear. There are 14 residues in the CDR3. Trimming shortened V by 3 bases and J by 4 bases, and 12 bases separated the two germline ends. Germline-derived CDR1 and CDR2 are SEHNR and FQNEAQ (reference sequence). The CDR3 DNA reads as TGTGCCAGCAGCTTTCAACCAGGCGTCTATGGCTACACCTTC. Its translation: CASSFQPGVYGYTF.

This clonotype was counted many times. This rearrangement joins TRBV30 to TRBJ1-2; D remains ambiguous. V lost 3 bases, J lost 8 bases, and 13 bases lay in between. There are 12 residues in the CDR3. The germline gives CDR1 GTSNPN, CDR2 SVGIG (reference sequence). This CDR3 is CAWRPHAGGYTF. DNA for the CDR3: TGTGCCTGGAGACCCCATGCCGGAGGCTACACCTTC.

This clonotype appeared many times. CDR3 DNA: TGCAGCGTTTCCACACAGGGGGCGCGAGAGCAGTACTTC. This codes for CSVSTQGAREQYF. The chain is built from TRBV29-1 and TRBJ2-7; 9 bases align to TRBD1. The CDR3 spans 13 residues. Trimming took 5 bases from V and 7 from J; bases not matched to a gene: 9. Germline CDR1 and CDR2: SQVTM and ANQGSEA.

This clonotype showed up many times. V and J are TRBV28 and TRBJ2-3; 14 bases are shared with TRBD2. CDR3 size: 16 residues. Trimming at V came to 6 bases and at J to 7 bases, leaving 9 bases not matched to a gene. In germline, CDR1 is MDHEN, CDR2 SYDVKM. The DNA of the CDR3 is TGTGCCAGCAGCAATGGGGGACTAGCGGGAGTAAATACGCAGTATTTT. Its translation is CASSNGGLAGVNTQYF.

This clonotype was seen many times. The chain has TRBV9 and TRBJ1-2; D remains ambiguous. Per germline, CDR1 SGDLS and CDR2 YYNGEE. CDR3 length: 15 amino acids. V was cut by 0 bases and J by 4 bases, with 13 bases left in between. DNA of the CDR3: TGTGCCAGCAGCGTAGATCAGGCTGGCGGCTATGGCTACACCTTC. It codes for CASSVDQAGGYGYTF.